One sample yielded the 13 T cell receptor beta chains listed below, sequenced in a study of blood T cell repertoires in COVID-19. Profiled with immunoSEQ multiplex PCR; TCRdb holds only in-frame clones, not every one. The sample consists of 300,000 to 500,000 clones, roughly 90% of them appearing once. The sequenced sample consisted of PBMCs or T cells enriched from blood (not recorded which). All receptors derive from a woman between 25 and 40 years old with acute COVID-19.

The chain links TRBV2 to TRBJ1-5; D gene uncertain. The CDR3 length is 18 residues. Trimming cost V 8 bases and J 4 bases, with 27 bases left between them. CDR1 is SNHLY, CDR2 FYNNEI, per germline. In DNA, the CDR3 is TGTGCCAGCGAAGGACCCGGCGGGGTCGGGGTCAAGAATCAGCCCCAGCATTTT. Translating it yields CASEGPGGVGVKNQPQHF.

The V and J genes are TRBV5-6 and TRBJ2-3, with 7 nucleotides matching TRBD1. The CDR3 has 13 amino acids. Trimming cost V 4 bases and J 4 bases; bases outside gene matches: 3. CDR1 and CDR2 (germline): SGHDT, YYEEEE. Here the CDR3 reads CASSKQGSDTQYF. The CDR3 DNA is TGTGCCAGCAGCAAACAGGGGTCAGATACGCAGTATTTT.

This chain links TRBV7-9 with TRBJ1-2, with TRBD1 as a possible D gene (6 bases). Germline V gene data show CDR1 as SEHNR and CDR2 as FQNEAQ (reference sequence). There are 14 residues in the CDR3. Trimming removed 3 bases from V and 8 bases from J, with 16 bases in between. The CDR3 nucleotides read TGTGCCAGCAGCTTTTCTCCAGGGGATTCGGGCTACACCTTC. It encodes CASSFSPGDSGYTF.

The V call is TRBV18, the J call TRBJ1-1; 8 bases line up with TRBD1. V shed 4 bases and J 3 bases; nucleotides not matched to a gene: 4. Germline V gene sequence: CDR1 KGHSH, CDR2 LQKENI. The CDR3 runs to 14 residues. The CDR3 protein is CASSRATGDTEAFF. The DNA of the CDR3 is TGTGCCAGCTCACGGGCGACAGGGGACACTGAAGCTTTCTTT.

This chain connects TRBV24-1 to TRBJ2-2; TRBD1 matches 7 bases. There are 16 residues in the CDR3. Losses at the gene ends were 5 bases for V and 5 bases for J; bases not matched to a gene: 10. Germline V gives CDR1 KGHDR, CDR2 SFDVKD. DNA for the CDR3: TGTGCCACCAGTGGAAACAGGGGACGAGGGACCGGGGAGCTGTTTTTT. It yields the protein CATSGNRGRGTGELFF.

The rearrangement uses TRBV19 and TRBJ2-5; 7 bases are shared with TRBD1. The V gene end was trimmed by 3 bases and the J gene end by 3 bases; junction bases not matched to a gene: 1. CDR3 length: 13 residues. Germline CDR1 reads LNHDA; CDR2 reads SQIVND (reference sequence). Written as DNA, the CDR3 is TGTGCCAGTAGTATGGGACAGAAAGAGACCCAGTACTTC. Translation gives CASSMGQKETQYF.

The CDR3 loop is CASSQGGPKNIQYF. CDR3 sequence (DNA): TGCGCCAGCAGCCAAGGGGGGCCCAAAAACATTCAGTACTTC. This chain joins TRBV4-3 and TRBJ2-4, with a possible D match to TRBD1 (6 bases). Trimming pared 1 base from V and 2 bases from J, leaving 6 bases between. The CDR3 is 14 amino acids. CDR1 and CDR2 from the germline V gene are LGHNA and YSLEER.

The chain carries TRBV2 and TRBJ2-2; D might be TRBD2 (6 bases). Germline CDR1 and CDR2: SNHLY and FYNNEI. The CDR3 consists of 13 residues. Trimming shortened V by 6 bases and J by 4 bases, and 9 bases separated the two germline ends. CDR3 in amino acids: CASRVAATGELFF. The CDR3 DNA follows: TGTGCCAGCAGGGTAGCGGCCACCGGGGAGCTGTTTTTT.

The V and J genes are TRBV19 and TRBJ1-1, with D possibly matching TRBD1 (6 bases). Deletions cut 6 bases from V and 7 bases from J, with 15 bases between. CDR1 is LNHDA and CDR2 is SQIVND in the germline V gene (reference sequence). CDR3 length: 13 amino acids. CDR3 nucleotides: TGTGCCAGTAGCCAACAGGGAGAGGTTGAAGCTTTCTTT. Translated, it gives CASSQQGEVEAFF.

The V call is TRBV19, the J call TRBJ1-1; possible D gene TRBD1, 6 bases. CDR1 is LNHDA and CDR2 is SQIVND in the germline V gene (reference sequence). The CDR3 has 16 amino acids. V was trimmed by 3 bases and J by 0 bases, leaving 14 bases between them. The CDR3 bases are TGTGCCAGTAGTATTAGGGGGAGACAGATGAACACTGAAGCTTTCTTT. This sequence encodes CASSIRGRQMNTEAFF.

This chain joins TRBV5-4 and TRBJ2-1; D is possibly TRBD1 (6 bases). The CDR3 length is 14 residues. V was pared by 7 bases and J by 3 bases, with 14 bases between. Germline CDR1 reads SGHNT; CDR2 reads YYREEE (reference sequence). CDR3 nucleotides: TGTGCCAGCCGCCCTGGGGGCCGCTACAATGAGCAGTTCTTC. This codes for CASRPGGRYNEQFF.

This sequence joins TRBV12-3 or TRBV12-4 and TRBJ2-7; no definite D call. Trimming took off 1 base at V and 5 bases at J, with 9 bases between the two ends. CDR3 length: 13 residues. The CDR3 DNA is TGTGCCAGCAGTTTAGTTTTGGGCCACGAGCAGTACTTC. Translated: CASSLVLGHEQYF.

The CDR3 DNA is TGTGCCAGCAACCCGGTATCCCGCTATGGCTACACCTTC. Protein sequence: CASNPVSRYGYTF. The J gene is TRBJ1-2, the V gene TRBV28; no reliable D call. Trimming shortened V by 7 bases and J by 4 bases, and 13 bases separated the two germline ends. CDR3 length equals 13 residues. Germline CDR1 and CDR2: MDHEN and SYDVKM.